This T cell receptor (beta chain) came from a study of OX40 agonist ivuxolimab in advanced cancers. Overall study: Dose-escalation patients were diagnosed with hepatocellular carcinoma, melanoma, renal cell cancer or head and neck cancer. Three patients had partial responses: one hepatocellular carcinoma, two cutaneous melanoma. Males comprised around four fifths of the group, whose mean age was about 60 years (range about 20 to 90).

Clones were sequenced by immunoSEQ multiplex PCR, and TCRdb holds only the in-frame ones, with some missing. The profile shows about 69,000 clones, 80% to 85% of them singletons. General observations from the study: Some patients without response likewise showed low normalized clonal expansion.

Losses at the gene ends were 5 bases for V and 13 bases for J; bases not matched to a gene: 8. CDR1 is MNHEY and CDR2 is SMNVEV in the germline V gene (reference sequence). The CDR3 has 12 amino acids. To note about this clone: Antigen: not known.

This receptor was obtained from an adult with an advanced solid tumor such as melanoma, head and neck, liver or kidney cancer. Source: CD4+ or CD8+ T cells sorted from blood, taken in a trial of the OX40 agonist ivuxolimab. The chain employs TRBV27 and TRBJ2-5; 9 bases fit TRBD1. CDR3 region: CASSPRGDRVYF. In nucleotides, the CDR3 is TGTGCCAGCAGTCCCCGCGGGGACAGGGTGTACTTC.